This passage covers 18 T cell receptor beta chains from one sample sequenced in a study of T cell repertoires in cytomegalovirus infection. Antigens for these TCRs are unknown. Each CDR3 protein is one row after TCRdb ran MiXCR on the reads. The table records approximately 730,000 distinct CDR3 sequences, almost 30% of them present only once. The sample in question was cultured CD8+ T cells from PBMCs, obtained from culture after CMV antigen stimulation. All receptors derive from a human donor in good health (CMV status not recorded). Some clones in this sample may be carry-over from other donors' samples.

This clonotype showed up many times. The chain uses TRBV7-2 and TRBJ2-3, with 14 bases lining up with TRBD2. This CDR3 comprises 17 residues. The ends lost 5 bases at V and 7 bases at J; junction bases unmatched: 11. Per the germline V gene, CDR1 is SGHTA and CDR2 is FQGNSA. The CDR3 loop reads CASSLNRLAGGPYTQYF. CDR3 DNA sequence: TGTGCCAGCAGCCTCAATCGACTAGCGGGGGGGCCGTATACGCAGTATTTT.

The chain has TRBV6-1 and TRBJ1-2; D remains ambiguous. Trimming took 6 bases from V and 5 from J, leaving 7 bases between them. Germline V CDR1 and CDR2: MNHNS, SASEGT. The CDR3 sequence is 11 residues long. Here the CDR3 reads CASRGKYGYTF. In nucleotides, the CDR3 is TGTGCCAGCAGAGGGAAATATGGCTACACCTTC.

This sequence joins TRBV15 and TRBJ2-1, with D possibly TRBD1 on 5 matching bases. Germline CDR1 is LNHNV and CDR2 is YYDKDF (reference sequence). The CDR3 has 16 residues. Trimming took 5 bases from V and 0 from J, leaving 14 bases between them. CDR3 DNA sequence: TGTGCCACCAGCTCATTACAGGTGAGCTCCTACAATGAGCAGTTCTTC. Residues: CATSSLQVSSYNEQFF.

This chain connects TRBV29-1 to TRBJ1-2; D is uncertain. V was shortened by 0 bases and J by 6 bases, with 17 bases between the two germline ends. Germline V gene lookup returns CDR1 SQVTM and CDR2 ANQGSEA. The CDR3 runs to 15 residues. DNA for the CDR3: TGCAGCGTTGAAGATAGGGCCTCGGGATTCCATGGCTACACCTTC. It yields the protein CSVEDRASGFHGYTF.

This chain uses TRBV7-9 with TRBJ2-7; 10 bases match TRBD1. V shed 5 bases and J 6 bases; nucleotides not matched to a gene: 4. The CDR3 covers 13 residues. Germline values: CDR1 SEHNR, CDR2 FQNEAQ (reference sequence). In DNA form, the CDR3 reads TGTGCCAGCAGCGGGACAGGGGTAGGCGAGCAGTACGTC. Its protein is CASSGTGVGEQYV.

The V call is TRBV6-1, the J call TRBJ2-1; D remains unclear. Trimming took off 6 bases at V and 5 bases at J, with 11 bases between the two ends. From germline, CDR1 is MNHNS and CDR2 SASEGT. The CDR3 runs 13 residues. CDR3 sequence (DNA): TGTGCCAGCAGCAATGGCCGTAACAATGAGCAGTTCTTC. Translation gives CASSNGRNNEQFF.

The chain carries TRBV20-1 and TRBJ2-7, with D perhaps being TRBD1 or TRBD2 (5 bases each). CDR1 and CDR2 (germline): DFQATT, SNEGSKA (reference sequence). The CDR3 sequence is 13 residues long. The ends were cut back, 6 bases at V and 3 bases at J, with 15 bases in the middle. The CDR3 DNA sequence: TGCAGTGCCCAACACGGGGCAGACTACGAGCAGTACGTC. Its protein is CSAQHGADYEQYV.

This clonotype was seen a handful of times. The V call is TRBV6-1, the J call TRBJ2-7; 7 nucleotides agree with TRBD1. This CDR3 is built from 15 residues. Looked up from germline, CDR1 is MNHNS and CDR2 is SASEGT. Unmatched junction bases numbered 8, after V lost 4 bases and J lost 2 bases. The CDR3 sequence: CASSVWDSPTYEQYF. In DNA, the CDR3 is TGTGCCAGCAGTGTTTGGGACAGCCCTACCTACGAGCAGTACTTC.

At least ten counts were recorded for this clonotype. The gene calls are TRBV27 and TRBJ2-1, with D hard to call. The germline V gene encodes CDR1 MNHEY and CDR2 SMNVEV (reference sequence). The V end was cut by 0 bases, the J end by 7 bases, with 7 bases between. CDR3 length: 13 residues. Here the CDR3 DNA reads TGTGCCAGCAGTTTATCGGTTAGGAATGAGCAGTTCTTC. Translation gives CASSLSVRNEQFF.

This chain's CDR3 is CASSGYGLGNEQFF. CDR3 nucleotides: TGTGCCAGCAGCGGTTATGGTTTGGGCAATGAGCAGTTCTTC. The J gene is TRBJ2-1, the V gene TRBV6-5; no clear D gene. The germline V and J ends were trimmed by 6 bases and 6 bases, with 15 bases remaining between them. This CDR3 region has 14 residues. Germline CDR1 MNHEY, CDR2 SVGAGI.

CDR3 sequence: CSVGREGANTEAFF. The CDR3 DNA sequence: TGCAGCGTCGGAAGGGAGGGGGCAAACACTGAAGCTTTCTTT. This chain links TRBV29-1 with TRBJ1-1, with 7 bases identical to TRBD1. This CDR3 is 14 amino acids long. The V gene's germline CDR1 is SQVTM and CDR2 ANQGSEA. The V segment lost 6 bases and the J segment 2 bases; nucleotides outside the gene matches: 9.

The V call is TRBV4-1, the J call TRBJ1-3; D call uncertain. The length of the CDR3 is 15 residues. V lost 3 bases and J 4 bases, leaving 13 bases between the germline ends. Germline V gene sequence: CDR1 MGHRA, CDR2 YSYEKL. This CDR3 reads CASSQHEASGNTIYF. The CDR3 region has the DNA TGCGCCAGCAGCCAGCATGAGGCCAGCGGAAACACCATATATTTT.

The table lists this clonotype with many counts. This chain connects TRBV7-2 to TRBJ1-1, with D hard to call. The V gene's germline CDR1 is SGHTA and CDR2 FQGNSA. The CDR3 spans 13 residues. V was pared by 2 bases and J by 0 bases, with 4 bases between. This chain's CDR3 is CASSLFLNTEAFF. The DNA for the CDR3 is TGTGCCAGCAGCTTATTCCTGAACACTGAAGCTTTCTTT.

This sequence joins TRBV6-1 and TRBJ2-5; D unresolved. Germline CDR1 reads MNHNS; CDR2 reads SASEGT. The V end was cut by 2 bases, the J end by 4 bases, with 11 bases between. The CDR3 contains 14 residues. In DNA, the CDR3 is TGTGCCAGCAGTGAAAGGCCCCTCGGAGAGACCCAGTACTTC. Translated, it gives CASSERPLGETQYF.

This clonotype was seen a handful of times. The genes are TRBV18 and TRBJ1-6, with D hard to call. The CDR3 loop spans 15 amino acids. V lost 2 bases, J lost 10 bases, and 15 bases lay in between. CDR1 is KGHSH, CDR2 LQKENI, per germline. The CDR3 DNA reads as TGTGCCAGCTCACCAATAGACGGCGGATGGTCACCCCTCCACTTT. Residues: CASSPIDGGWSPLHF.

The sample holds one count of this clonotype. The chain combines TRBV19 with TRBJ2-7, with D perhaps matching TRBD1 or TRBD2 (5 bases each). CDR3 length: 13 amino acids. Trimming left V 3 bases short and J 3 bases short, with 9 bases between. Looked up from germline, CDR1 is LNHDA and CDR2 is SQIVND (reference sequence). Written as DNA, the CDR3 is TGTGCCAGTAGTATCGGGGCAGACTACGAGCAGTACGTC. As protein: CASSIGADYEQYV.

In this sample, this clonotype turned up a few times. This chain connects TRBV6-5 to TRBJ2-2; D not certain. The CDR3 loop spans 15 amino acids. Between the trimmed V and J ends, which lost 2 bases and 2 bases, there was a span of 9 bases. The V gene's germline CDR1 is MNHEY and CDR2 SVGAGI. The CDR3 coding sequence is TGTGCCAGCAGTTACGGGGTCGACAACACCGGGGAGCTGTTTTTT. As protein: CASSYGVDNTGELFF.

V is TRBV15 and J is TRBJ1-6, with no clear D. The V end was cut by 0 bases, the J end by 9 bases, with 12 bases between. CDR1 is LNHNV and CDR2 is YYDKDF in the germline V gene (reference sequence). CDR3 size: 15 residues. This CDR3 is CATSRDLGRASPLHF. The CDR3 DNA reads as TGTGCCACCAGCAGAGACCTCGGTAGGGCTTCACCCCTCCACTTT. The variable domain in full, completed from reference TRBV15 and TRBJ1-6, reads DAMVIQNPRYQVTQFGKPVTLSCSQTLNHNVMYWYQQKSSQAPKLLFHYYDKDFNNEADTPDNFQSRRPNTSFCFLDIRSPGLGDTAMYLCATSRDLGRASPLHFGNGTRLTVT.